These T cell receptor beta chains were read from a single sample in a study of regulatory T cells in long-lasting Graves disease. TCRdb independently ran MiXCR on the multiplex PCR reads; one entry per CDR3 protein. The sample has fewer than 650,000 distinct CDR3 sequences, about 16% seen once. These records were also assigned to another study, of T cells in Graves' hyperthyroidism and ophthalmopathy.

The sequences come from peripheral blood mononuclear cells (PBMCs), collected at new diagnosis, from a patient treated with antithyroid drugs. These receptor sequences come from a young man with Graves disease. The CDR3 runs from the conserved cysteine through the conserved F or W. A D gene is named only where the DNA matches it firmly. Clone size, where shown, is once, few, many, or a class for clones that have expanded.

d_gene: NA
j_gene: TRBJ2-1
v_gene: TRBV19
abundance: few
CDR3aa: CASSKQFF
CDR3nt: TGTGCCAGTAGTAAGCAGTTCTTC

d_gene: TRBD1
j_gene: TRBJ2-2
v_gene: TRBV6-1
abundance: NA
CDR3aa: CASTQNPRTGRNTGELFF
CDR3nt: TGTGCCAGCACTCAAAACCCGAGGACAGGCCGGAACACCGGGGAGCTGTTTTTT

d_gene: TRBD2
j_gene: TRBJ2-2
v_gene: TRBV30
abundance: few
CDR3aa: CAWRTGTSGRGSTGELFF
CDR3nt: TGTGCCTGGAGAACCGGGACTAGCGGGAGAGGGAGTACCGGGGAGCTGTTTTTT

d_gene: TRBD1
j_gene: TRBJ1-2
v_gene: TRBV11-2
abundance: many
CDR3aa: CASSPRQGEANYGYTF
CDR3nt: TGTGCCAGCAGCCCCAGACAGGGGGAAGCTAACTATGGCTACACCTTC

d_gene: TRBD1
j_gene: TRBJ1-1
v_gene: TRBV30
abundance: NA
CDR3aa: CAWLGQGNTEAFF
CDR3nt: TGTGCCTGGCTTGGACAGGGGAACACTGAAGCTTTCTTT

d_gene: NA
j_gene: TRBJ1-1
v_gene: TRBV29-1
abundance: many
CDR3aa: CSVEKMNTEAFF
CDR3nt: TGCAGCGTCGAAAAGATGAACACTGAAGCTTTCTTT

d_gene: TRBD1
j_gene: TRBJ1-1
v_gene: TRBV6-2/TRBV6-3
abundance: NA
CDR3aa: CASSWTRQGPEAFF
CDR3nt: TGTGCCAGCAGTTGGACGAGACAGGGGCCCGAAGCTTTCTTT

d_gene: NA
j_gene: TRBJ1-5
v_gene: TRBV2
abundance: NA
CDR3aa: CASSPDRYSNQPQHF
CDR3nt: TGTGCCAGCAGCCCTGACAGGTATAGCAATCAGCCCCAGCATTTT

d_gene: NA
j_gene: TRBJ1-5
v_gene: TRBV6-1
abundance: few
CDR3aa: CASTEHYSNQPQHF
CDR3nt: TGTGCCAGCACCGAGCATTATAGCAATCAGCCCCAGCATTTT

d_gene: NA
j_gene: TRBJ2-7
v_gene: TRBV4-2
abundance: few
CDR3aa: CASSRQPEDEQYF
CDR3nt: TGTGCCAGCAGCCGACAACCCGAGGACGAGCAGTACTTC

d_gene: NA
j_gene: TRBJ2-4
v_gene: TRBV11-2
abundance: many
CDR3aa: CASSLGAGGIQYF
CDR3nt: TGTGCCAGCAGCTTAGGGGCAGGAGGCATTCAGTACTTC

d_gene: NA
j_gene: TRBJ1-1
v_gene: TRBV3-1
abundance: many
CDR3aa: CASRSLTGAFF
CDR3nt: TGTGCCAGCAGAAGTCTAACTGGGGCTTTCTTT

d_gene: TRBD1
j_gene: TRBJ2-7
v_gene: TRBV5-1
abundance: few
CDR3aa: CASSPTGTGVYEQCF
CDR3nt: TGCGCCAGCAGCCCCACCGGGACAGGGGTCTACGAGCAGTGCTTC

d_gene: TRBD1
j_gene: TRBJ2-1
v_gene: TRBV11-2
abundance: many
CDR3aa: CASRTGQGYNEQFF
CDR3nt: TGTGCCAGCAGGACCGGACAGGGCTACAATGAGCAGTTCTTC

d_gene: TRBD2
j_gene: TRBJ2-7
v_gene: TRBV5-1
abundance: NA
CDR3aa: CASSPPALPVSGTREQYF
CDR3nt: TGCGCCAGCAGCCCCCCGGCCCTGCCCGTGAGCGGGACGAGGGAGCAGTACTTC

d_gene: NA
j_gene: TRBJ2-1
v_gene: TRBV20-1
abundance: NA
CDR3aa: CSAKYNEGRYNEQFF
CDR3nt: TGCAGTGCCAAGTACAACGAGGGCCGCTACAATGAGCAGTTCTTC

d_gene: NA
j_gene: TRBJ2-7
v_gene: TRBV7-9
abundance: many
CDR3aa: CASSSPGQREQYF
CDR3nt: TGTGCCAGCAGCTCCCCGGGACAAAGGGAGCAGTACTTC

d_gene: TRBD2
j_gene: TRBJ2-1
v_gene: TRBV7-3
abundance: NA
CDR3aa: CASSATGTSGTDEQFF
CDR3nt: TGTGCCAGCAGCGCAACCGGGACTAGCGGGACAGATGAGCAGTTCTTC